A single sample gave rise to the 25 T cell receptor beta chains below, sequenced in a study of shared clonotypes between healthy human individuals. Clones were read by immunoSEQ multiplex PCR, and TCRdb kept only the in-frame ones, dropping some. The table includes roughly 2,300,000 clones, less than 95% detected once. Sequencing was carried out using naive CD4+ T cells from PBMCs. The subset denotes: CD45RA+ positively selected. These receptors came from a man younger than 35 in good health. Some clones in this sample may be carry-over from other donors' samples.

The rearrangement links TRBV4-2 to TRBJ2-7; the match to TRBD2 covers 9 bases. Losses at the gene ends were 0 bases for V and 5 bases for J; bases not matched to a gene: 5. This CDR3 comprises 15 residues. Germline values: CDR1 LGHNA, CDR2 YNFKEQ. CDR3 DNA sequence: TGTGCCAGCAGCCAAGATTTTAGGACTAGCGACGAGCAGTACTTC. It encodes CASSQDFRTSDEQYF.

The chain links TRBV7-3 to TRBJ1-3, with no clear D. The germline V gene encodes CDR1 SGHTA and CDR2 FQGTGA. This CDR3 region has 13 residues. V was cut by 3 bases and J by 4 bases, with 7 bases left in between. The DNA of the CDR3 is TGTGCCAGCAGCTTGGACCCGGGAAACACCATATATTTT. Its translation: CASSLDPGNTIYF. The variable domain in full, with the rest retrieved from reference TRBV7-3 and TRBJ1-3, is GAGVSQTPSNKVTEKGKYVELRCDPISGHTALYWYRQSLGQGPEFLIYFQGTGAADDSGLPNDRFFAVRPEGSVSTLKIQRTERGDSAVYLCASSLDPGNTIYFGEGSWLTVV.

In this sample, this clone turned up once. The chain combines TRBV7-2 with TRBJ1-5; D call uncertain. The germline V and J ends were trimmed by 5 bases and 1 base, with 9 bases remaining between them. This CDR3 comprises 14 residues. Germline values: CDR1 SGHTA, CDR2 FQGNSA. The CDR3 sequence is CASSRPGSNQPQHF. In DNA, the CDR3 is TGTGCCAGCAGCCGGCCGGGCAGCAATCAGCCCCAGCATTTT.

This clone was observed once. The chain recombines TRBV14 with TRBJ2-5, with D perhaps given as TRBD1 or TRBD2 (5 bases each). V was cut by 4 bases and J by 5 bases, with 32 bases left in between. This CDR3 has 20 residues. Germline CDR1 reads SGHDN; CDR2 reads FVKESK. CDR3 nucleotide sequence: TGTGCCAGCAGCCGCTTCCTACTCACGTCGACGGGACCAGGGAAGGAGACCCAGTACTTC. It specifies CASSRFLLTSTGPGKETQYF.

The chain employs TRBV6-6 and TRBJ2-7; D is undetermined. The germline V gene encodes CDR1 MNHNY and CDR2 SVGAGI (reference sequence). The CDR3 sequence is 13 residues long. The V and J ends lost 10 bases and 4 bases respectively, with 17 bases between them. The CDR3 region is CATLAPEIYEQYF. CDR3 DNA: TGTGCCACCCTGGCGCCAGAGATTTACGAGCAGTACTTC.

This clone was seen only once. The chain joins TRBV28 to TRBJ1-2, with D hard to call. With 8 bases removed from V and 8 bases from J, the gap between germline ends came to 15 bases. The CDR3 extends over 12 amino acids. Germline loops: CDR1 MDHEN, CDR2 SYDVKM. The CDR3 loop reads CASLTGPRGYTF. The CDR3 DNA is TGTGCCAGCCTCACTGGGCCGAGGGGCTACACCTTC.

This chain connects TRBV2 to TRBJ2-3; D may be TRBD1 (6 bases). Germline CDR1 reads SNHLY; CDR2 reads FYNNEI. Trimming removed 7 bases from V and 2 bases from J, with 10 bases in between. The CDR3 loop spans 13 amino acids. The CDR3 sequence: CASTAGDTDTQYF. CDR3 bases: TGTGCCAGCACCGCAGGGGACACAGATACGCAGTATTTT. The complete variable domain, with remaining parts taken from reference TRBV2 and TRBJ2-3, reads EPEVTQTPSHQVTQMGQEVILRCVPISNHLYFYWYRQILGQKVEFLVSFYNNEISEKSEIFDDQFSVERPDGSNFTLKIRSTKLEDSAMYFCASTAGDTDTQYFGPGTRLTVL.

V is TRBV19 and J is TRBJ1-2; D is uncertain. Trimming cost V 5 bases and J 3 bases, with 16 bases left between them. CDR1 LNHDA and CDR2 SQIVND come from the germline V gene (reference sequence). The CDR3 is 15 amino acids. The CDR3, as DNA: TGTGCCAGTAGTGAGTCAGGTCCCTGGGACTATGGCTACACCTTC. Protein sequence: CASSESGPWDYGYTF.

Comment on this clone: Other DNA sequences in this specimen translate into the identical CDR3. The chain links TRBV28 to TRBJ1-2, with D unclear. V dropped 3 bases and J dropped 1 base, with 9 bases sitting between them. CDR3 size: 14 residues. Per germline, CDR1 MDHEN and CDR2 SYDVKM. The CDR3: CASSLIPLNYGYTF. CDR3 in DNA: TGTGCCAGCAGTTTGATCCCCCTTAACTATGGCTACACCTTC.

Turning to this clone: Other DNA sequences in this sample translate to the same CDR3. The rearrangement uses TRBV28 and TRBJ2-7; D might be TRBD2 (6 bases). Germline lookup yields CDR1 MDHEN and CDR2 SYDVKM. The V end was cut by 8 bases, the J end by 1 base, with 6 bases between. This CDR3 is 11 amino acids long. As DNA, the CDR3 is TGTGCCAGCGGGGGGTCCTACGAGCAGTACTTC. It translates to CASGGSYEQYF.

This chain uses TRBV29-1 with TRBJ2-7; 10 bases are a match to TRBD2. V lost 3 bases to trimming and J lost 6 bases; unmatched junction nucleotides: 2. CDR1 is SQVTM, CDR2 ANQGSEA, per germline. This CDR3 has 12 residues. CDR3 amino acids: CSVEGTSVEQYF. CDR3 bases: TGCAGCGTTGAGGGGACTAGCGTCGAGCAGTACTTC.

This chain links TRBV9 with TRBJ1-1; unclear D gene. The CDR3 extends over 14 amino acids. The germline V gene has CDR1 SGDLS and CDR2 YYNGEE. The germline V and J ends were trimmed by 4 bases and 0 bases, with 10 bases remaining between them. CDR3 amino acids: CASSLGAMNTEAFF. CDR3 bases: TGTGCCAGCAGCTTAGGTGCCATGAACACTGAAGCTTTCTTT.

The V gene is TRBV11-3, the J gene TRBJ2-6; a weak D match, TRBD1 (5 bases). CDR3 length equals 13 residues. V was trimmed by 3 bases and J by 13 bases, leaving 13 bases between them. Looked up from germline, CDR1 is SGHNT and CDR2 is YENEEA. CDR3 in amino acids: CASSFGQNGVLTF. The CDR3 coding sequence is TGTGCCAGCAGCTTCGGACAAAATGGGGTCCTGACTTTC.

The DNA of the CDR3 is TGTGCCAGCAGTTTAGAGGCGGGATGGTACAATGAGCAGTTCTTC. Its translation: CASSLEAGWYNEQFF. This chain connects TRBV27 to TRBJ2-1; D is perhaps TRBD2 (6 bases). Germline loops: CDR1 MNHEY, CDR2 SMNVEV (reference sequence). The germline V and J ends were trimmed by 2 bases and 4 bases, with 12 bases remaining between them. The CDR3 runs 15 residues.

The gene calls are TRBV27 and TRBJ2-7; TRBD2 matches at 7 bases. The CDR3 has 15 residues. Unmatched junction bases numbered 9, after V lost 4 bases and J lost 3 bases. The germline V gene has CDR1 MNHEY and CDR2 SMNVEV (reference sequence). The CDR3 here is CASSSGLVSIYEQYF. In DNA form, the CDR3 reads TGTGCCAGCAGTTCCGGACTAGTCTCCATCTACGAGCAGTACTTC.

DNA for the CDR3: TGTGCCAGTACCCGAGGACAGGGGGCGCTCACCGGGGAGCTGTTTTTT. Translation: CASTRGQGALTGELFF. J is TRBJ2-2 and V is TRBV19; 11 bases fit TRBD1. This CDR3 has 16 amino acids. The germline gives CDR1 LNHDA, CDR2 SQIVND (reference sequence). V lost 7 bases to trimming and J lost 4 bases; unmatched junction nucleotides: 8.

The gene calls are TRBV5-6 and TRBJ2-7; the match to TRBD2 covers 10 bases. The CDR3 runs to 14 residues. V gave up 5 bases and J gave up 4 bases; unmatched junction bases: 6. Germline values: CDR1 SGHDT, CDR2 YYEEEE. This CDR3 reads CASRRAGGPYEQYF. The CDR3 DNA reads TGTGCCAGCAGACGAGCGGGAGGGCCGTACGAGCAGTACTTC.

This sequence joins TRBV6-1 and TRBJ2-7; D not certain. Trimming shortened V by 3 bases and J by 2 bases, and 8 bases separated the two germline ends. Germline CDR1 is MNHNS and CDR2 is SASEGT. The CDR3 covers 13 residues. Here the CDR3 reads CASSERAPYEQYF. CDR3 coding DNA: TGTGCCAGCAGTGAGCGCGCCCCCTACGAGCAGTACTTC.

This chain uses TRBV28 with TRBJ1-1; D is undetermined. Germline CDR1 and CDR2: MDHEN and SYDVKM. Deletions cut 2 bases from V and 6 bases from J, with 19 bases between. There are 16 residues in the CDR3. CDR3 sequence: CASSLPLKFAQPEAFF. The CDR3 DNA reads as TGTGCCAGCAGTTTACCCTTAAAGTTTGCCCAACCTGAAGCTTTCTTT.

J is TRBJ1-3 and V is TRBV12-5; no definite D call. Trimming took off 5 bases at V and 0 bases at J, with 14 bases between the two ends. This CDR3 is built from 16 residues. Germline V lookup: CDR1 LGHNT, CDR2 FRNRAP. The DNA for the CDR3 is TGTGCTAGTGGTCCTGGCCCAGGCCTCTCTGGAAACACCATATATTTT. Translation: CASGPGPGLSGNTIYF.

With respect to this clone: Compared with germline, one end of the junction differs, possibly owing to a read error. The chain carries TRBV2 and TRBJ2-2; D may correspond to TRBD1 or TRBD2 (9 bases each). The CDR3 is 14 amino acids. Per germline, CDR1 SNHLY and CDR2 FYNNEI. CDR3 in amino acids: CASTGTGGGGVLFF. In DNA, the CDR3 is TGTGCCAGCACCGGAACAGGGGGCGGGGGGGTGCTGTTTTTT.

V is TRBV28 and J is TRBJ1-5; tentative D call: TRBD1 (6 bases). The CDR3 loop spans 14 amino acids. Between the trimmed V and J ends, which lost 6 bases and 6 bases, there was a span of 15 bases. CDR1 and CDR2 (germline): MDHEN, SYDVKM. This CDR3 is CASSIGGGPQPQHF. DNA of the CDR3: TGTGCCAGCAGCATAGGCGGGGGCCCTCAGCCCCAGCATTTT.

This chain joins TRBV5-4 and TRBJ2-5; a weak D match, TRBD2 (5 bases). The J call may not be correct, given that the DNA end is closer to TRBJ2-7. Looked up from germline, CDR1 is SGHNT and CDR2 is YYREEE (reference sequence). The CDR3 runs 15 residues. For the CDR3, the DNA is TGTGCCAGCAGCCGAATAGGGAGCTCCTTCTACGAGCAGTACTTC. Translated, it gives CASSRIGSSFYEQYF.

V and J are TRBV28 and TRBJ1-2; maybe TRBD1 (5 bases). This CDR3 has 12 amino acids. V lost 5 bases and J lost 4, with 8 bases in between. The germline gives CDR1 MDHEN, CDR2 SYDVKM. CDR3 loop: CASSGGIYGYTF. CDR3 nucleotides: TGTGCCAGCAGTGGGGGGATCTATGGCTACACCTTC.

This clone was recorded once. The rearrangement uses TRBV30 and TRBJ1-2, with D uncertain. The CDR3 has 13 residues. Trimming left V 2 bases short and J 3 bases short, with 10 bases between. Per the germline V gene, CDR1 is GTSNPN and CDR2 is SVGIG (reference sequence). CDR3: CAWSIAQDYGYTF. Here the CDR3 DNA reads TGTGCCTGGAGTATCGCCCAGGACTATGGCTACACCTTC.